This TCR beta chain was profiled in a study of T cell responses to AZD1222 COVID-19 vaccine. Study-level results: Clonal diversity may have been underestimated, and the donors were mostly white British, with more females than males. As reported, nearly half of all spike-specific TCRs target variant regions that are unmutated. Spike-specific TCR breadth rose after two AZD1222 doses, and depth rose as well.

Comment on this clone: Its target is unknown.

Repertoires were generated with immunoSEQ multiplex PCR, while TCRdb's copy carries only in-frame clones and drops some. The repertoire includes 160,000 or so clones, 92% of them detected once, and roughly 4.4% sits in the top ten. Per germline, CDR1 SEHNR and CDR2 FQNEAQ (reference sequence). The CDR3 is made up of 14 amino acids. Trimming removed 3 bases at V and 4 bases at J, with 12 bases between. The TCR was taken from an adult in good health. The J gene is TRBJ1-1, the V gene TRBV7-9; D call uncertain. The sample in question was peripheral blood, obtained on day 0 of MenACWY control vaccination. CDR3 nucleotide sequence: TGTGCCAGCAGCTTGGTCTCCAAAGGCACTGAAGCTTTCTTT. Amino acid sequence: CASSLVSKGTEAFF.